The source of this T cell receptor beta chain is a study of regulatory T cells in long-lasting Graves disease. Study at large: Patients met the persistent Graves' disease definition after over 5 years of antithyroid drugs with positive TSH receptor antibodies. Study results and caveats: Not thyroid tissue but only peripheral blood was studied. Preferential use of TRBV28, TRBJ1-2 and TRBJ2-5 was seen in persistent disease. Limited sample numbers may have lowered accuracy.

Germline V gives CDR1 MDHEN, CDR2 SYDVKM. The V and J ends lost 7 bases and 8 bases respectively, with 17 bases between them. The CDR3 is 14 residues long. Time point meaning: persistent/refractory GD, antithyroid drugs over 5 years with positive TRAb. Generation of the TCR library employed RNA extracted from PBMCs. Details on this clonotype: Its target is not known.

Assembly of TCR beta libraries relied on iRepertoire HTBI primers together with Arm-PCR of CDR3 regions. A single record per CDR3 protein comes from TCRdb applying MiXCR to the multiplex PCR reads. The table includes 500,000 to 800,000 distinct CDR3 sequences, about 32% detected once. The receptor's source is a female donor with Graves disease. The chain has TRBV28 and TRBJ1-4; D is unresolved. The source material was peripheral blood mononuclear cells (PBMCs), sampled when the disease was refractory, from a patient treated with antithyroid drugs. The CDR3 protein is CASTLPGAGEKLFF. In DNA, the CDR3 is TGTGCCAGCACCTTACCGGGAGCGGGAGAAAAACTGTTTTTT.